Listed below are T cell receptor beta chains from one sample, sequenced in a study of early T cells in non-severe SARS-CoV-2 infection. TCRdb recomputed calls from the 5' RACE reads with MiXCR, one row per CDR3 protein. The sample shows 75,000 to 90,000 distinct CDR3 sequences, less than 11% of them seen only once. The sample consisted of whole blood, taken at baseline. These receptors were taken from an adult who was a healthcare worker with PCR-confirmed SARS-CoV-2 infection or an uninfected control (not recorded which). Each CDR3 is given with its conserved first and last residue. A D gene is named only where the DNA matches it firmly. Size is omitted from some rows. Given values are once, few, many or a class for expanded clones.

abundance: few; d_gene: TRBD2; j_gene: TRBJ2-7; len: 15; v_gene: TRBV19; CDR3nt: TGTGCCAGTAGTCTTAGCGGGATGAGCTCCTACGAGCAGTACTTC; CDR3aa: CASSLSGMSSYEQYF
abundance: NA; d_gene: NA; j_gene: TRBJ2-5; len: 14; v_gene: TRBV5-1; CDR3nt: TGCGCCAGCAGCTTGGGTGCTGGTCAAGAGACCCAGTACTTC; CDR3aa: CASSLGAGQETQYF
abundance: NA; d_gene: TRBD1; j_gene: TRBJ1-4; len: 15; v_gene: TRBV6-1; CDR3nt: TGTGCCAGCAGTGAAGGGGGGACAGGGTTTGAAGAACTGTTTTTT; CDR3aa: CASSEGGTGFEELFF
abundance: NA; d_gene: TRBD1; j_gene: TRBJ2-3; len: 16; v_gene: TRBV29-1; CDR3nt: TGCAGCGTTGCCAAATACAGGGGCACTAGCACAGATACGCAGTATTTT; CDR3aa: CSVAKYRGTSTDTQYF
abundance: medium-sized; d_gene: TRBD2; j_gene: TRBJ2-1; len: 16; v_gene: TRBV7-9; CDR3nt: TGTGCCAGCAGCCCGCGGGGACTAGCGCTACACAATGAGCAGTTCTTC; CDR3aa: CASSPRGLALHNEQFF
abundance: NA; d_gene: NA; j_gene: TRBJ1-1; len: 16; v_gene: TRBV7-6; CDR3nt: TGTGCCAGCAGCTTAGGTTCGCCTCGGTCGACCACTGAAGCTTTCTTT; CDR3aa: CASSLGSPRSTTEAFF
abundance: few; d_gene: TRBD2; j_gene: TRBJ2-5; len: 15; v_gene: TRBV18; CDR3nt: TGTGCCAGCTCACCACGCACTAGCGGGAGTGAGACCCAGTACTTC; CDR3aa: CASSPRTSGSETQYF
abundance: NA; d_gene: NA; j_gene: TRBJ1-4; len: 13; v_gene: TRBV7-9; CDR3nt: TGTGCCAGCAGCTTAATTTCGAATGAAAAACTGTTTTTT; CDR3aa: CASSLISNEKLFF
abundance: few; d_gene: NA; j_gene: TRBJ1-2; len: 13; v_gene: TRBV2; CDR3nt: TGTGCCAGCAGTGGCGACCCAAACTATGGCTACACCTTC; CDR3aa: CASSGDPNYGYTF
abundance: few; d_gene: TRBD1; j_gene: TRBJ1-4; len: 16; v_gene: TRBV2; CDR3nt: TGTGCCAGCAGTACGTTCGGGACAGCAACTAATGAAAAACTGTTTTTT; CDR3aa: CASSTFGTATNEKLFF
abundance: few; d_gene: TRBD1; j_gene: TRBJ2-7; len: 18; v_gene: TRBV7-8; CDR3nt: TGTGCCAGCAGCACACAAGCTTTAGCACAGGGGGTCACCTACGAGCAGTACTTC; CDR3aa: CASSTQALAQGVTYEQYF
abundance: many; d_gene: NA; j_gene: TRBJ2-3; len: 17; v_gene: TRBV27; CDR3nt: TGTGCCAGCAGTTTATCGAGAGAGGGTAAGCCCTCAGATACGCAGTATTTT; CDR3aa: CASSLSREGKPSDTQYF
abundance: few; d_gene: TRBD1; j_gene: TRBJ1-2; len: 18; v_gene: TRBV4-2; CDR3nt: TGTGCCAGCAGCCAGGGGGACAGGGGGCGAAGTCTTTCCTATGGCTACACCTTC; CDR3aa: CASSQGDRGRSLSYGYTF
abundance: few; d_gene: TRBD1; j_gene: TRBJ1-6; len: 18; v_gene: TRBV30; CDR3nt: TGTGCCTGGAATCCCGGGACAGGGCACCTCTCCTATAATTCACCCCTCCACTTT; CDR3aa: CAWNPGTGHLSYNSPLHF
abundance: few; d_gene: NA; j_gene: TRBJ2-5; len: 16; v_gene: TRBV7-8; CDR3nt: TGTGCCAGCAGCTTAGAAGGTAGCGGTATCCAAGAGACCCAGTACTTC; CDR3aa: CASSLEGSGIQETQYF
abundance: NA; d_gene: NA; j_gene: TRBJ1-2; len: 15; v_gene: TRBV28; CDR3nt: TGTGCCAGCACCCCCCCACGGGGGAGAGGCTATGGCTACACCTTC; CDR3aa: CASTPPRGRGYGYTF
abundance: few; d_gene: NA; j_gene: TRBJ2-1; len: 14; v_gene: TRBV11-3; CDR3nt: TGTGCCAGCAGCTCGAGACTAGGGGACAATGAGCAGTTCTTC; CDR3aa: CASSSRLGDNEQFF
abundance: NA; d_gene: TRBD2; j_gene: TRBJ2-2; len: 17; v_gene: TRBV20-1; CDR3nt: TGCAGTGCTAGAGACCTCTCTAGCGGGAGGGCCGACGGGGAGCTGTTTTTT; CDR3aa: CSARDLSSGRADGELFF
abundance: NA; d_gene: TRBD2; j_gene: TRBJ2-7; len: 15; v_gene: TRBV7-2; CDR3nt: TGTGCCAGCGTCCCCTCTAGCGGGAGTCTATACGAGCAGTACTTC; CDR3aa: CASVPSSGSLYEQYF
abundance: NA; d_gene: TRBD2; j_gene: TRBJ2-7; len: 14; v_gene: TRBV9; CDR3nt: TGTGCCAGCAGCCAGGGACTAGCGAGTGACGAGCAGTACTTC; CDR3aa: CASSQGLASDEQYF
abundance: few; d_gene: NA; j_gene: TRBJ2-1; len: 11; v_gene: TRBV30; CDR3nt: TGTGCCTGGGGTCTGAGGGGTGGGCAGTTCTTC; CDR3aa: CAWGLRGGQFF
abundance: few; d_gene: TRBD1; j_gene: TRBJ1-2; len: 15; v_gene: TRBV12-3/TRBV12-4; CDR3nt: TGTGCCAGCAGTTTGGCCGGGACAGGGGGTCTTGGCTACACCTTC; CDR3aa: CASSLAGTGGLGYTF
abundance: NA; d_gene: NA; j_gene: TRBJ2-3; len: 13; v_gene: TRBV7-2; CDR3nt: TGTGCCAGCAGCTTTCAGGGAGTCGATACGCAGTATTTT; CDR3aa: CASSFQGVDTQYF
abundance: NA; d_gene: NA; j_gene: TRBJ1-6; len: 16; v_gene: TRBV27; CDR3nt: TGTGCCAGCAGTTTCGGTGGATCCGCGGCTAATTCACCCCTCCACTTT; CDR3aa: CASSFGGSAANSPLHF